This TCR beta chain originates from a study of blood T cell repertoires in COVID-19. Study-wide background: Samples of COVID-19 (acute and convalescent) were obtained from the United States, Italy and Spain.

Original handling: How many nucleated cells were present was estimated from reference gene primer amplification. Clones were read by immunoSEQ multiplex PCR, and TCRdb kept only the in-frame ones, dropping some. V and J calls and clone size are as listed in that table; D and trimming were resolved from the DNA. The sample lists around 420,000 clones, over 75% occurring once. Trimming at V came to 6 bases and at J to 8 bases, leaving 14 bases not matched to a gene. The CDR3 spans 15 residues. Germline V gene sequence: CDR1 LNHDA, CDR2 SQIVND (reference sequence). All enrollees were roughly 18 to 90 years old and from about two dozen US areas. Grouping used clinical history reported by participants in a survey and questionnaire.

The chain links TRBV19 to TRBJ2-3; 7 bases align to TRBD2. The TCR originated in a woman aged 40 to 50 with acute COVID-19. The sequenced sample consisted of PBMCs or T cells enriched from blood (not recorded which). The CDR3 region has the DNA TGTGCCAGTAGCATCTGGGGGGGGAACTACGGTACGCAGTATTTT. As protein: CASSIWGGNYGTQYF.